The sequence of this T cell receptor (beta chain) was determined in a study of T cell responses to AZD1222 COVID-19 vaccine (TCRdb year 2021). About the full investigation: TCR sequencing was performed for about 250 trial participants, of whom about 200 were given two doses of AZD1222 and approximately 26 were given two doses of MenACWY control vaccine. Trial participants were enrolled by age into subgroups of 18-55, 56-69 and 70-plus years, and about 150, 27 and 61 TCR-sequenced participants, respectively, were included in these subgroups. Here is what the overall study found, with its caveats: Participants were mostly white British and included more females than males, and it was suggested by the authors that clonal diversity may have been underestimated. Conclusions about previously exposed vaccinees are limited, since just five to seven AZD1222 recipients were seropositive for SARS-CoV-2 at baseline. CD4 TCRs associated with the vaccine covered the entire spike protein, and the dominant responses were in regions 160-218 and 743-854. Spike-specific TCR breadth and depth rose significantly after two AZD1222 doses compared with day 0 and with MenACWY recipients. Reportedly, almost half of the unique spike-specific TCRs recognized epitopes lying outside the regions that are mutated in the B.1.351 and B.1.1.7 variants. In the small 56-69-year group, the increase in depth fell short of significance, most likely because of low power. No day 14 peak-response samples were available, so repertoires were characterized only after the peak T cell response.

The meaning of the sample's time point label: baseline before first vaccination. In light of the paper, this sample's treatment or condition label describes: meningococcal conjugate vaccine given as trial control. Vaccinee samples were obtained from the UK trials COV001 and COV002, which included a single-blind randomized controlled phase 2/3 trial of AZD1222 (ChAdOx1 nCoV-19) in healthy adults. Trial participant PBMC samples were collected at day 0 and day 28 after the second dose for TCRbeta chain sequencing. Details on this clone: Its antigen is unknown. No base quality information exists; no much larger clone differs at one position.

The CDR3 regions of human TCRbeta chains were subjected to immunosequencing. As for how the authors treated the data: Repertoire TCRs were checked for matches against a reference library of SARS-CoV-2-specific TCRs that had been generated using the MIRA antigen-specificity platform. Breadth was defined as the fraction of unique TCRs that were SARS-CoV-2-associated. Depth was defined as the fraction of total T cells that were SARS-CoV-2-associated. Using the MIRA data, each spike-specific TCR was mapped to the spike region that the TCR reacts to and placed in a CD4 or CD8 class. Log10-transformed breadth and depth values were compared by one-way ANOVA with Sidak's multiple comparisons tests. TCRdb's version of the immuneACCESS table is confined to in-frame rearrangements and falls short of the full clone set. An unresolved V gene accounts for under half of the shortfall where checked; the remainder is of unknown origin. V and J calls and clone size are copied from that table; D and trimming were computed from the DNA. This sample has about 120,000 clones in its table, and approximately 90% of those were observed once. Around 10% of the sample rests with the top ten.

The sample here was peripheral blood, taken on day 0 of MenACWY control vaccination. This clonotype was sampled from an adult in good health.

The DNA reads as follows: TGTGCCAGCAGTGGGGGGAATGGCTACACCTTC. The resulting protein is CASSGGNGYTF. The rearranged segments are TRBV25-1 and TRBJ1-2; the D region possibly corresponds to TRBD1 (5 bases align). From the cysteine through the phenylalanine, the CDR3 covers 11 amino acids. Here the CDR3 DNA is all that survives: 33 bases in frame from base 1. CDR1 and CDR2 are read off the germline V gene as MGHDK and SYGVNS. V gives up 4 bases and J gives up 6 bases, and the segment between their germline ends measures 6 bases.